These 18 T cell receptor beta chains were sequenced from one sample in a study of shared clonotypes between healthy human individuals. Assay: immunoSEQ multiplex PCR; the TCRdb copy retains only in-frame clones and omits some. Among approximately 110,000 clones listed, roughly 70% were seen once. The specimen sequenced was memory CD8+ T cells sorted from blood. Subset here: CD45RO+ cells pooled with CCR7-negative TemRA cells. Source of these receptors: a woman aged 30 to 39 in good health.

The chain employs TRBV7-3 and TRBJ2-3, with 8 bases fitting TRBD2. This CDR3 has 16 amino acids. Germline trimming cut 2 bases from V and 5 bases from J; bases unmatched to any gene: 9. CDR1 and CDR2 (germline): SGHTA, FQGTGA. The CDR3 spells CASSLSPSGFIDTQYF. In DNA form, the CDR3 reads TGTGCCAGCAGCTTATCCCCTAGCGGGTTTATAGATACGCAGTATTTT.

The chain uses TRBV5-4 and TRBJ1-2; TRBD1 agrees at 9 bases. V shed 5 bases, J shed 7 bases, and the junction held 9 bases outside the gene matches. Germline assignment: CDR1 SGHNT and CDR2 YYREEE (reference sequence). There are 14 residues in the CDR3. The chain's CDR3 is CASRNTGGKGGYTF. The DNA of the CDR3 is TGTGCCAGCAGAAATACAGGGGGCAAAGGTGGCTACACCTTC.

This clone was recorded at least ten times. The rearrangement joins TRBV6-5 to TRBJ2-1, with 8 bases fitting TRBD2. The CDR3 covers 14 residues. Germline values: CDR1 MNHEY, CDR2 SVGAGI. With 6 bases clipped from V and 6 bases from J, the junction kept 7 bases outside the gene matches. As DNA, the CDR3 is TGTGCCAGCAGCCCGGGACTAGAAGGCAATGAGCAGTTCTTC. Its translation: CASSPGLEGNEQFF.

This clone was seen a few times. The CDR3 sequence: CASSTWTGDPYEQYF. DNA for the CDR3: TGTGCCAGCAGCACTTGGACAGGGGACCCCTACGAGCAGTACTTC. The chain joins TRBV28 to TRBJ2-7, with TRBD1 identical over 9 bases. The CDR3 contains 15 residues. The V and J ends lost 6 bases and 2 bases, in that order; junction bases with no gene match: 8. The germline CDR1 and CDR2 sequences are MDHEN and SYDVKM. The full variable domain, completed using reference TRBV28 and TRBJ2-7, is DVKVTQSSRYLVKRTGEKVFLECVQDMDHENMFWYRQDPGLGLRLIYFSYDVKMKEKGDIPEGYSVSREKKERFSLILESASTNQTSMYLCASSTWTGDPYEQYFGPGTRLTVT.

The chain carries TRBV19 and TRBJ2-1; no definite D call. V was clipped by 10 bases and J by 4 bases, with 20 bases between them. The CDR3 is 15 amino acids. Germline loops: CDR1 LNHDA, CDR2 SQIVND (reference sequence). The CDR3 bases are TGTGCCACCAGAAAGTTGACAACCTCGTACAATGAGCAGTTCTTC. Encoded protein: CATRKLTTSYNEQFF.

V gene TRBV27 combines with J gene TRBJ2-1; 7 bases are a match to TRBD2. The CDR3 has 18 amino acids. Germline values: CDR1 MNHEY, CDR2 SMNVEV (reference sequence). The V segment lost 3 bases and the J segment 5 bases; nucleotides outside the gene matches: 16. This CDR3 reads CASSLRRVWLAAHNEQFF. CDR3 in DNA: TGTGCCAGCAGTTTGCGAAGGGTTTGGCTAGCGGCACACAATGAGCAGTTCTTC.

This clone came up once. Its ends do not fully match the called genes, so a read error is possible. The chain carries TRBV30 and TRBJ2-1; D gene unclear. The CDR3 runs to 13 residues. The germline CDR1 and CDR2 sequences are GTSNPN and SVGIG (reference sequence). This chain's CDR3 is CAWSVFSNNEQFF. The CDR3 coding sequence is TGTGCCTGGAGTGTATTCTCCAACAATGAGCAGTTCTTC.

This sequence joins TRBV15 and TRBJ1-6; maybe TRBD1 (6 bases). CDR1 is LNHNV and CDR2 is YYDKDF in the germline V gene (reference sequence). The V gene lost 3 bases and the J gene lost 2 bases, with 11 bases spanning the gap. The CDR3 length is 16 residues. CDR3 sequence (DNA): TGTGCCACCAGCAGTATGGGGGGCGCCTATAATTCACCCCTCCACTTT. This translates into CATSSMGGAYNSPLHF.

This rearrangement joins TRBV7-9 to TRBJ1-2; TRBD1 matches 7 bases. The V gene end was trimmed by 1 base and the J gene end by 0 bases; junction bases not matched to a gene: 2. The length of the CDR3 is 15 residues. Germline CDR1 reads SEHNR; CDR2 reads FQNEAQ (reference sequence). In DNA, the CDR3 is TGTGCCAGCAGCTTAGAAGGGGGCCCTAACTATGGCTACACCTTC. This translates into CASSLEGGPNYGYTF. The whole variable domain, remainder taken from reference TRBV7-9 and TRBJ1-2, is DTGVSQNPRHKITKRGQNVTFRCDPISEHNRLYWYRQTLGQGPEFLTYFQNEAQLEKSRLLSDRFSAERPKGSFSTLEIQRTEQGDSAMYLCASSLEGGPNYGYTFGSGTRLTVV.

The rearrangement joins TRBV27 to TRBJ1-3; D possibly corresponds to TRBD1 (5 bases). The CDR3 sequence is 19 residues long. Trimming took 3 bases from V and 0 from J, leaving 21 bases between them. CDR1 and CDR2 from the germline V gene are MNHEY and SMNVEV (reference sequence). The CDR3 here is CASSFWEQDNNLSGNTIYF. In DNA, the CDR3 is TGTGCCAGCAGTTTTTGGGAACAGGACAACAATCTCTCTGGAAACACCATATATTTT.

The V and J genes are TRBV5-1 and TRBJ2-3, with D unclear. Germline V gene data show CDR1 as SGHRS and CDR2 as YFSETQ. V was clipped by 4 bases and J by 4 bases, with 7 bases between them. The CDR3 has 12 residues. CDR3 sequence reads: CASSHTPDTQYF. Written as DNA, the CDR3 is TGCGCCAGCAGCCATACCCCAGATACGCAGTATTTT. The complete variable domain, with remaining parts taken from reference TRBV5-1 and TRBJ2-3, reads KAGVTQTPRYLIKTRGQQVTLSCSPISGHRSVSWYQQTPGQGLQFLFEYFSETQRNKGNFPGRFSGRQFSNSRSEMNVSTLELGDSALYLCASSHTPDTQYFGPGTRLTVL.

V gene TRBV16 combines with J gene TRBJ1-4; TRBD1 might be the D (6 bases). Germline V CDR1 and CDR2: KGHSY, FQNENV. The CDR3 is 13 residues long. V was shortened by 2 bases and J by 10 bases, with 11 bases between the two germline ends. CDR3: CASSQHREGKLFF. CDR3 DNA sequence: TGTGCCAGCAGCCAACACAGGGAGGGAAAACTGTTTTTT.

This chain joins TRBV2 and TRBJ2-5, with a weak D call TRBD2 (5 bases). V was shortened by 3 bases and J by 11 bases, with 28 bases between the two germline ends. This CDR3 contains 17 residues. Per germline, CDR1 SNHLY and CDR2 FYNNEI. DNA for the CDR3: TGTGCCAGCAGTGATCCCGGTGGGCGGTCCGATTCCTGGGAGCAGTACTTC. Translated, it gives CASSDPGGRSDSWEQYF.

Regarding this clone: This may be a read error: a much more frequent sequence differs by one nucleotide. The gene calls are TRBV25-1 and TRBJ2-7; D might be TRBD2 (7 bases). Germline values: CDR1 MGHDK, CDR2 SYGVNS. Between the trimmed V and J ends, which lost 4 bases and 2 bases, there was a span of 9 bases. This CDR3 is built from 13 residues. DNA for the CDR3: TGTGCCAGCAGTGTAGGGGGGGCCTACGAGCAGTACTTC. Its translation: CASSVGGAYEQYF.

The DNA of the CDR3 is TGTGCCAGCAGTGCTTCTGAGACTAGCGTTGCCTACGAGCAGTACTTC. Its protein product is CASSASETSVAYEQYF. The V call is TRBV25-1, the J call TRBJ2-7; TRBD2 matches at 8 bases. The CDR3 has 16 amino acids. The V and J ends lost 4 bases and 2 bases, in that order; junction bases with no gene match: 10. Germline V lookup: CDR1 MGHDK, CDR2 SYGVNS.

This chain joins TRBV19 and TRBJ1-2; D is ambiguous. With 5 bases removed from V and 7 bases from J, the gap between germline ends came to 11 bases. Germline V gives CDR1 LNHDA, CDR2 SQIVND (reference sequence). This CDR3 has 12 residues. The CDR3, as DNA: TGTGCCAGTAGTGTGACCGTTTCTGGCTACACCTTC. It codes for CASSVTVSGYTF.

In this sample, this clone turned up a few times. The chain is built from TRBV19 and TRBJ1-4; tentative D call: TRBD1 (5 bases). The germline gives CDR1 LNHDA, CDR2 SQIVND (reference sequence). The germline V and J ends were trimmed by 9 bases and 1 base, with 9 bases remaining between them. This CDR3 has 13 amino acids. The CDR3 here is CASRDRTNEKLFF. In DNA, the CDR3 is TGTGCCAGCAGGGACCGAACTAATGAAAAACTGTTTTTT.

The J gene is TRBJ1-5, the V gene TRBV19; weak D call: TRBD1 (5 bases). The CDR3 runs 15 residues. The germline gives CDR1 LNHDA, CDR2 SQIVND (reference sequence). V dropped 9 bases and J dropped 4 bases, with 19 bases sitting between them. CDR3 nucleotides: TGTGCCAGCACGGTAGGAGGGACCGGGAATCAGCCCCAGCATTTT. This gives the protein CASTVGGTGNQPQHF.